These T cell receptor beta chains were read from a single sample in a study of T cell responses to AZD1222 COVID-19 vaccine. Using immunoSEQ multiplex PCR, the repertoire was profiled, and TCRdb retains in-frame clones only, with some absent. The sample includes 150,000 to 200,000 clones, around 87% of them seen just once. Sequencing was performed on peripheral blood, taken on day 0 of MenACWY control vaccination. These receptors originate from an adult in good health. The CDR3 runs from the conserved cysteine through the conserved F or W. A D gene is named only where the DNA matches it firmly. A row's size may be missing; if present it is once, few, many or a size class.

-	TRBV18	TRBJ1-4	-	TGTGCCAGCTCACCACAGGATATTAGGGAAAAACTGTTTTTT	CASSPQDIREKLFF
-	TRBV5-1	TRBJ1-2	-	TGCGCCAGCAGCCGGGACGGCTTGTTTACCTATGGCTACACCTTC	CASSRDGLFTYGYTF
-	TRBV6-6	TRBJ1-5	-	TGTGCCAGCAGTTCCTCGGGGGAACATCAGCCCCAGCATTTT	CASSSSGEHQPQHF
-	TRBV27	TRBJ2-2	TRBD1	TGTGCCAGCAAACAGGGGGCGCAGGGGGAGCTGTTTTTT	CASKQGAQGELFF
-	TRBV6-5	TRBJ2-5	-	TGTGCCAGCAGCCCACTGGGGGGAGAGACCCAGTACTTC	CASSPLGGETQYF
-	TRBV9	TRBJ2-7	TRBD1	TGTGCCAGCACTTTGGACAGGATTTTCTCCTACGAGCAGTACTTC	CASTLDRIFSYEQYF
-	TRBV28	TRBJ1-5	TRBD1	TGTGCCAGCACACAGGGGGCGATGGGGAACAATCAGCCCCAGCATTTT	CASTQGAMGNNQPQHF
-	TRBV6-5	TRBJ2-1	TRBD2	TGTGCCAGCAGTTACCGACTAGCCGCGATTTACAATGAGCAGTTCTTC	CASSYRLAAIYNEQFF
many	TRBV5-5	TRBJ2-1	-	TGTGCCAGCAGCTTCAAAGGTTTCGGGCAGTTCTTC	CASSFKGFGQFF
-	TRBV2	TRBJ1-1	-	TGTGCCGCAAAGCCGAGGAACACTGAAGCTTTCTTT	CAAKPRNTEAFF
-	TRBV30	TRBJ2-2	TRBD1	TGTGCCTGGAGTGTACCAGGGGGCACCGGGGAGCTGTTTTTT	CAWSVPGGTGELFF
-	TRBV6-5	TRBJ1-2	-	TGTGCCAGCAGTTACACTACAGATTATGGCTACACCTTC	CASSYTTDYGYTF
-	TRBV12-5	TRBJ1-5	-	TGTGCTAGTGGTTCTACCCCCAAGGAAAATCAGCCCCAGCATTTT	CASGSTPKENQPQHF
-	TRBV19	TRBJ2-7	-	TGTGCCAGTAAAAAATCATGGGCAGGGAGCTACGAGCAGTACTTC	CASKKSWAGSYEQYF
few	TRBV3-1/TRBV3-2	TRBJ2-1	-	TGTGCCAGCAGCCCCGCCAGGTCTGTGACGCATGAGCAGTTCTTC	CASSPARSVTHEQFF
-	TRBV9	TRBJ1-1	-	TGTGCCAGCAGCGTAGGACAGACGAACACTGAAGCTTTCTTT	CASSVGQTNTEAFF
-	TRBV3-1/TRBV3-2	TRBJ2-1	-	TGTGCCAGCAGCCAAGGGGCAGACAATGAGCAGTTCTTC	CASSQGADNEQFF
-	TRBV27	TRBJ2-2	TRBD2	TGTGCCAGCAGTTTATGGGGGGGGAACACCGGGGAGCTGTTTTTT	CASSLWGGNTGELFF
-	TRBV10-3	TRBJ2-7	-	TGTGCCATCAGTGGAGGAGGTTCAGGTGGGAGCTACGAGCAGTACTTC	CAISGGGSGGSYEQYF
few	TRBV7-2	TRBJ2-7	-	TGTGCCAGCAGCCTTGGGCCGTCCTACGAGCAGTACTTC	CASSLGPSYEQYF
-	TRBV5-6	TRBJ2-5	TRBD2	TGTGCCAGCAGCTCCCAACTGACTAGCGGGAAAGAGACCCAGTACTTC	CASSSQLTSGKETQYF
-	TRBV3-1/TRBV3-2	TRBJ2-1	TRBD2	TGTGCCAGCAGCCAAGTGTTAGCGGGTGGCAATGAGCAGTTCTTC	CASSQVLAGGNEQFF
-	TRBV6-5	TRBJ1-6	TRBD1	TGTGCCGCTTCACCCGGGACAGGGTCTTCACCCCTCCACTTT	CAASPGTGSSPLHF
-	TRBV28	TRBJ2-7	-	TGTGCCAGCAGTTTAGTCGCTTCCTACGAGCAGTACTTC	CASSLVASYEQYF
-	TRBV10-3	TRBJ1-1	TRBD1	TGTGCCATCAGTGGGTCAGGGGACAGGGTGAACACTGAAGCTTTCTTT	CAISGSGDRVNTEAFF
few	TRBV5-1	TRBJ2-1	-	TGCGCCAGCAGCTTGGACAAGGAGCAGTTCTTC	CASSLDKEQFF
-	TRBV24-1	TRBJ1-2	-	TGTGCCACCAGTGACCCTGGGCAGGGGCAGGGCTACACCTTC	CATSDPGQGQGYTF
once	TRBV7-9	TRBJ1-3	-	TGTGCCAGCAGCTTAGGCGAATCGACTGGAAACACCATATATTTT	CASSLGESTGNTIYF
-	TRBV6-6	TRBJ2-2	-	TGTGCCAGCAGTTATAATACAGTCGACCCCGGGGAGCTGTTTTTT	CASSYNTVDPGELFF
-	TRBV10-3	TRBJ2-1	-	TGTGCCATCAGTGAGGCTAGTGGGGGCAATGAGCAGTTCTTC	CAISEASGGNEQFF
-	TRBV15	TRBJ2-7	-	TGTGCCACCAGCAGTAGAAGTATGAGCTCCTACGAGCAGTACTTC	CATSSRSMSSYEQYF
-	TRBV5-1	TRBJ1-3	-	TGCGCCAGCAGCGAGGGCACCTCAAACACCATATATTTT	CASSEGTSNTIYF
-	TRBV3-1/TRBV3-2	TRBJ2-1	TRBD2	TGTGCCAGCAGCCCTCGGACTAGTGGGTACAATGAGCAGTTCTTC	CASSPRTSGYNEQFF
-	TRBV19	TRBJ2-7	-	TGTGCCAGTAGTAAGAGAAGCTTCTACGAGCAGTACTTC	CASSKRSFYEQYF
once	TRBV6-5	TRBJ1-5	TRBD1	TGTGCCAGCGGGGGACAGGAGTATCAGCCCCAGCATTTT	CASGGQEYQPQHF
-	TRBV29-1	TRBJ1-2	-	TGCACCCCCGTTCGAGTTGTAAATAACTATGGCTACACCTTC	CTPVRVVNNYGYTF
-	TRBV29-1	TRBJ2-7	-	TGCAGCGTTGTCGTACAGGCCTACGAGCAGTACTTC	CSVVVQAYEQYF
-	TRBV9	TRBJ2-3	-	TGTGCCAGCAGCGTACATACGGATTCACCAGATACGCAGTATTTT	CASSVHTDSPDTQYF
-	TRBV29-1	TRBJ1-1	-	TGCAGCGTTGGGGGGGGAATGAACACTGAAGCTTTCTTT	CSVGGGMNTEAFF
-	TRBV28	TRBJ1-5	-	TGTGCCAGCAGTTTTGCCCGGGCAGGGGACGACAATCAGCCCCAGCATTTT	CASSFARAGDDNQPQHF
-	TRBV29-1	TRBJ2-3	TRBD1	TGCAGCGTAGGGACAGGGGGCCGTCCCCGCACAGATACGCAGTATTTT	CSVGTGGRPRTDTQYF
-	TRBV4-2	TRBJ2-7	-	TGTGCCAGCAGCCCACAAATTGACCACGAGCAGTACTTC	CASSPQIDHEQYF
-	TRBV7-9	TRBJ2-3	TRBD1	TGTGCCAGCATTCGGACAGGGGGCACAGATACGCAGTATTTT	CASIRTGGTDTQYF
-	TRBV6-5	TRBJ2-7	-	TGTGCCAGCAGTTATGGGACCCCCTCCTCCGAGCAGTACTTC	CASSYGTPSSEQYF
once	TRBV10-3	TRBJ2-7	TRBD1	TGTGCCATCGGACAGGTCTCCTACGAGCAGTACTTC	CAIGQVSYEQYF
-	TRBV30	TRBJ1-4	-	TGTGCCTGGAACGGACTGACTAATGAAAAACTGTTTTTT	CAWNGLTNEKLFF